This TCR beta chain was sequenced for a study of CD8+ T cells in alopecia areata. About the research overall: By percentage of affected scalp area, the severity of treated patients was scored.

On this clone: What it binds is not known.

J lost 0 bases, V lost 5 bases, and 8 bases had no gene match. Germline-derived CDR1 and CDR2 are SGHVS and FNYEAQ. The CDR3 sequence is 17 residues long. Study-wide findings and caveats: Alopecia totalis/universalis scalp especially showed more expanded CD8+ clones than normal scalp. Compared with mice, patients displayed less clear TCR sharing, possibly for HLA-related reasons.

Following RNA extraction, reverse transcription yielded cDNA that acted as the sequencing template. The data were produced by immunoSEQ multiplex PCR, yet TCRdb's version contains in-frame clones alone and is incomplete. The repertoire has approximately 140,000 clones, 70% to 90% of them found once; the top ten carry over 10%. The treatment is: oral pan-JAK inhibitor, 5-10 mg twice daily. The sample consisted of CD8+ T cells sorted from blood, taken at week 4, from a patient treated with tofacitinib. This TCR was recovered from a human donor with alopecia areata. The chain employs TRBV7-6 and TRBJ2-2; 8 positions agree with TRBD2. The CDR3 is CASSPGGATANTGELFF. CDR3 bases: TGTGCCAGCAGCCCGGGGGGGGCGACCGCGAACACCGGGGAGCTGTTTTTT.